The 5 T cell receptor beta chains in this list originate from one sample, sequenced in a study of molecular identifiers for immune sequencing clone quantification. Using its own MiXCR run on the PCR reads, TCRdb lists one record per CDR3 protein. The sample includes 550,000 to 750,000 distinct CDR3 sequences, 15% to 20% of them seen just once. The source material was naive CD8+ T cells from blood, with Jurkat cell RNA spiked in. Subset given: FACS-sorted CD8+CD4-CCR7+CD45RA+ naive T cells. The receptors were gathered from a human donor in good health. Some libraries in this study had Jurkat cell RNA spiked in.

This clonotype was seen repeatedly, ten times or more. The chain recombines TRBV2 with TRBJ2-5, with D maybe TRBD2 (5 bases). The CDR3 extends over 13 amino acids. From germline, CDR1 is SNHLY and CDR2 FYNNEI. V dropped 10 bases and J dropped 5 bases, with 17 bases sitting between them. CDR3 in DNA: TGTGCCACCCGAGAGGGTTCGGGGGAGACCCAGTACTTC. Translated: CATREGSGETQYF.

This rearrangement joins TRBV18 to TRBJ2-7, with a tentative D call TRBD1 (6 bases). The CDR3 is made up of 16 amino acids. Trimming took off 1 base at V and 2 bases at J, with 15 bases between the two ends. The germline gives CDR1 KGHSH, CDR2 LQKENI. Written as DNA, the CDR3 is TGTGCCAGCTCACCACGTAAGACAGGCGATACCTACGAGCAGTACTTC. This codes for CASSPRKTGDTYEQYF.

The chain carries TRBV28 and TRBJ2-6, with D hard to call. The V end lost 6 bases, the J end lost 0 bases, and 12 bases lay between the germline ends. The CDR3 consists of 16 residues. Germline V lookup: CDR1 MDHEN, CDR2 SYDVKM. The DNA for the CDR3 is TGTGCCAGCAGATATACGGTGTCCTCTGGGGCCAACGTCCTGACTTTC. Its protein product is CASRYTVSSGANVLTF. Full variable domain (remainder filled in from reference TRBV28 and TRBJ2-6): DVKVTQSSRYLVKRTGEKVFLECVQDMDHENMFWYRQDPGLGLRLIYFSYDVKMKEKGDIPEGYSVSREKKERFSLILESASTNQTSMYLCASRYTVSSGANVLTFGAGSRLTVL.

The CDR3 nucleotides read TGCGCCAGCGGCCCCGGGACTAGCGGGGGAACCGGGGAGCTGTTTTTT. Amino acid sequence: CASGPGTSGGTGELFF. V and J are TRBV4-1 and TRBJ2-2, with TRBD2 matching 14 bases. The CDR3 runs to 16 residues. Germline trimming cut 8 bases from V and 5 bases from J; bases unmatched to any gene: 7. Germline CDR1 and CDR2: MGHRA and YSYEKL.

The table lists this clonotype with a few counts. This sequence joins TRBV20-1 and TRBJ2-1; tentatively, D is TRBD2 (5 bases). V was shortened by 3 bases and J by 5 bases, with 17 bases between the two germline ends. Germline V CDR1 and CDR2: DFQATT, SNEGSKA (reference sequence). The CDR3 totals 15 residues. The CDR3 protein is CSASDAIVANNEQFF. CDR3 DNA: TGCAGTGCTAGTGACGCGATTGTAGCGAACAATGAGCAGTTCTTC.